This T cell receptor (beta chain) was recorded in a study of CD8+CD57+ T cells in acquired aplastic anemia. Study overall: CD4+ cell libraries from healthy donors averaged about 10.8 million reads.

This clonotype has only a few counts. Its cognate antigen is unknown. Genomic DNA templated the TCR beta VDJ and CDR3 profiling. A single record per CDR3 protein comes from TCRdb applying MiXCR to the reads. The repertoire holds some 240,000 distinct CDR3 sequences, with 30% to 35% as singletons. Germline assignment: CDR1 LNHDA and CDR2 SQIVND (reference sequence). V shed 3 bases and J shed 7 bases, with 4 bases lying between them. The CDR3 spans 12 residues. Study-level findings and limits: Patients were compared with controls for CD8+ Simpson's diversity, and no significant difference emerged. Some 30 shared CD8+ CDR3s appeared highly expressed within patients' immunodominant clones.

Sequenced sample: sorted CD4+, CD8+, or CD8+CD57+ T cells (not recorded which) from PBMCs. The clonotype comes from a human donor in good health, serving as a control. The chain joins TRBV19 to TRBJ1-6; D is ambiguous. The CDR3 sequence is CASSMSNSPLHF. CDR3 coding DNA: TGTGCCAGTAGTATGAGCAATTCACCCCTCCACTTT.